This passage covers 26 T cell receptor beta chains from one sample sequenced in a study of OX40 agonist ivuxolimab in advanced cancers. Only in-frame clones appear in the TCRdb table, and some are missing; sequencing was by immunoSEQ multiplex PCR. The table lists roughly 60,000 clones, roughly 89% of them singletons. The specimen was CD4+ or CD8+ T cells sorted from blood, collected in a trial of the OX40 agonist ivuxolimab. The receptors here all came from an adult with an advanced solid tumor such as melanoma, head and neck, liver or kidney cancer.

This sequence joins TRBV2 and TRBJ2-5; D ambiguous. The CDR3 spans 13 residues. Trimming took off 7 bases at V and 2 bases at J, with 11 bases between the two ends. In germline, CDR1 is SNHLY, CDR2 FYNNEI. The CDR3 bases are TGTGCCAGCATCGAACAGACACAAGAGACCCAGTACTTC. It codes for CASIEQTQETQYF.

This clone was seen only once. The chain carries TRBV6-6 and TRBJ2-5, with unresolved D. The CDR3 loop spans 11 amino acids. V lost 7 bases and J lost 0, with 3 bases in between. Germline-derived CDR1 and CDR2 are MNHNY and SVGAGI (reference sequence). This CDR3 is CASNYQETQYF. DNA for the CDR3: TGTGCCAGCAACTACCAAGAGACCCAGTACTTC.

CDR3 residues: CASSSQGGLIYEQYF. The CDR3 DNA reads TGTGCCAGCAGCTCTCAGGGGGGACTGATCTACGAGCAGTACTTC. This chain uses TRBV11-2 with TRBJ2-7, with D possibly being TRBD1 (7 bases). Trimming pared 4 bases from V and 3 bases from J, leaving 16 bases between. Germline V lookup: CDR1 SGHAT, CDR2 FQNNGV. The CDR3 covers 15 residues.

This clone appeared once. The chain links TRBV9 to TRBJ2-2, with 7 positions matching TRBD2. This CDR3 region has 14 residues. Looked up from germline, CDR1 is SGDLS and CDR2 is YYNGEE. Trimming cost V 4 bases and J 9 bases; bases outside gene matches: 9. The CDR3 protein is CASSSGTTGRELFF. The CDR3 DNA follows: TGTGCCAGCAGCAGTGGGACTACCGGTCGGGAGCTGTTTTTT. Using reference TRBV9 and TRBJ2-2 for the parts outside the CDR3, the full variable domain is DSGVTQTPKHLITATGQRVTLRCSPRSGDLSVYWYQQSLDQGLQFLIQYYNGEERAKGNILERFSAQQFPDLHSELNLSSLELGDSALYFCASSSGTTGRELFFGEGSRLTVL.

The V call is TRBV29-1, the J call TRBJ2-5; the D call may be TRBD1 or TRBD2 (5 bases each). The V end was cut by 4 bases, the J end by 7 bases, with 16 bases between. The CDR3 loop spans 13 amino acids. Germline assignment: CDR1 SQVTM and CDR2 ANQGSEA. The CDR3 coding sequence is TGCAGCGTTGGGAGCAGGGACGAGGTGACCCAGTACTTC. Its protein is CSVGSRDEVTQYF.

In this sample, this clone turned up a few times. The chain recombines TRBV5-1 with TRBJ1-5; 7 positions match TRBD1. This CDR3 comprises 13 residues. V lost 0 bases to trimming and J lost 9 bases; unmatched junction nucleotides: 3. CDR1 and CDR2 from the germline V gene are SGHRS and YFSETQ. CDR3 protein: CASSLEGDRPQHF. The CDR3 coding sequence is TGCGCCAGCAGCTTGGAGGGGGACAGGCCCCAGCATTTT.

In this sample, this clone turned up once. The CDR3: CASSTGLADHIDTQYF. DNA for the CDR3: TGTGCCAGCAGCACGGGACTAGCGGACCACATAGATACGCAGTATTTT. V and J are TRBV7-8 and TRBJ2-3; 11 bases align to TRBD2. Germline assignment: CDR1 SGHVS and CDR2 FQNEAQ. The CDR3 totals 16 residues. V shed 5 bases, J shed 5 bases, and the junction held 9 bases outside the gene matches.

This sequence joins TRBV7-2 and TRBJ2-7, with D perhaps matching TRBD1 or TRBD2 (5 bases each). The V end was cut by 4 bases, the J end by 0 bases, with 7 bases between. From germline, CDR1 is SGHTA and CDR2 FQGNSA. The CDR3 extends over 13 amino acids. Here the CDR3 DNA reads TGTGCCAGCAGCTGGGACGGCTCCTACGAGCAGTACTTC. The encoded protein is CASSWDGSYEQYF.

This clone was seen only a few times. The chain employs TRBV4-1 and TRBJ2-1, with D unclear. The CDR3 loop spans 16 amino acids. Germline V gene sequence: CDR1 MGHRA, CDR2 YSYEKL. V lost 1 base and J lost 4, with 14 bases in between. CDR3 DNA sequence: TGCGCCAGCAGCCAAGTTAACATGGTGTCGTACAATGAGCAGTTCTTC. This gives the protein CASSQVNMVSYNEQFF.

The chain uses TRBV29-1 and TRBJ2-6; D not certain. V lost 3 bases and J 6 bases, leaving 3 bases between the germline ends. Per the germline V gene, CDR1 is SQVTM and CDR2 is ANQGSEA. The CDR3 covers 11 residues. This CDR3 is CSVDLANVLTF. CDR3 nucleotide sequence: TGCAGCGTTGATTTGGCCAACGTCCTGACTTTC.

The CDR3, as DNA: TGTGCCAGCTCACCTTCAACATCGAAGGTCACTGAAGCTTTCTTT. As protein: CASSPSTSKVTEAFF. The chain employs TRBV18 and TRBJ1-1; no firm D call. The V end was cut by 3 bases, the J end by 4 bases, with 15 bases between. CDR3 length equals 15 residues. Germline V gives CDR1 KGHSH, CDR2 LQKENI.

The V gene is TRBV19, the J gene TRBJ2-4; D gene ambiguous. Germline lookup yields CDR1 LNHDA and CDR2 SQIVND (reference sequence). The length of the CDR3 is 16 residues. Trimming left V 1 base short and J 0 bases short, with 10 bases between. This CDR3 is CASSIASTLAKNIQYF. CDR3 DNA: TGTGCCAGTAGTATAGCGTCGACTCTAGCCAAAAACATTCAGTACTTC.

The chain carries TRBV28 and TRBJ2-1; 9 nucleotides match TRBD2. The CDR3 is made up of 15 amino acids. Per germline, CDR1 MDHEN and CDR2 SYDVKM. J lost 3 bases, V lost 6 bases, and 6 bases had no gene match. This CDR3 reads CASRSGTSYYNEQFF. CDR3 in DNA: TGTGCCAGCAGGTCCGGGACTAGCTACTACAATGAGCAGTTCTTC.

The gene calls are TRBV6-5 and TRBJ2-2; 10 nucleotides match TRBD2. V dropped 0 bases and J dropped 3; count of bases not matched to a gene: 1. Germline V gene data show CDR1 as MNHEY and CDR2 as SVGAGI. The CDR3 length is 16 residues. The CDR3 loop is CASSYSGTSDTGELFF. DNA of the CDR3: TGTGCCAGCAGTTACTCAGGGACTAGCGACACCGGGGAGCTGTTTTTT.

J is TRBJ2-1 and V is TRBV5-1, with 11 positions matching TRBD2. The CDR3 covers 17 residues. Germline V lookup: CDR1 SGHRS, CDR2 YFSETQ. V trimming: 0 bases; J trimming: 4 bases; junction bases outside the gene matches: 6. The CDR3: CASSLEATSGEYNEQFF. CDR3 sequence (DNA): TGCGCCAGCAGCTTGGAGGCGACTAGCGGGGAGTACAATGAGCAGTTCTTC.

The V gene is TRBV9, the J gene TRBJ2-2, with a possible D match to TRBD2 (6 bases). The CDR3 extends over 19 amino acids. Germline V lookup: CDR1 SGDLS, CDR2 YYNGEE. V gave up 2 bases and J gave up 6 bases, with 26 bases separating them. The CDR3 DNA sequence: TGTGCCAGCAGCGTCGGGGGAGCCCACGGAAATAACAAGTCCGGGGAGCTGTTTTTT. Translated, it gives CASSVGGAHGNNKSGELFF.

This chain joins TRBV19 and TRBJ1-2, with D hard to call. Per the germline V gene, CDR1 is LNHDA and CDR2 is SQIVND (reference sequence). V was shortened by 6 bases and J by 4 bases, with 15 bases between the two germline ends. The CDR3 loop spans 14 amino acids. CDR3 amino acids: CASRSLGGSYGYTF. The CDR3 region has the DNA TGTGCCAGTAGAAGCCTCGGCGGAAGCTATGGCTACACCTTC.

CDR3 bases: TGTGCCAGCAGCTCTGACACCAGAACTCAGCCCCAGCATTTT. Translation: CASSSDTRTQPQHF. V and J are TRBV7-8 and TRBJ1-5; D ambiguous. CDR3 size: 14 residues. The ends were cut back, 4 bases at V and 6 bases at J, with 13 bases in the middle. The germline CDR1 and CDR2 sequences are SGHVS and FQNEAQ.

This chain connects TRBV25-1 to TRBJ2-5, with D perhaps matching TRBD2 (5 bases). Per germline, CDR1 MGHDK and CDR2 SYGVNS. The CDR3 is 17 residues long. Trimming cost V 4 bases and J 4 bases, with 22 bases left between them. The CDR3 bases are TGTGCCAGCAGTGGCCCTTTCGGGCTAGCAGTTACAGAGACCCAGTACTTC. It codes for CASSGPFGLAVTETQYF.

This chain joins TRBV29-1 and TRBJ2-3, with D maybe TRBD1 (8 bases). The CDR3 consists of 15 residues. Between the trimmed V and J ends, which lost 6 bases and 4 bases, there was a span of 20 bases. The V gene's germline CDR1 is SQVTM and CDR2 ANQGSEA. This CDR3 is CSVSPTGEGPDTQYF. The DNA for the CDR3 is TGCAGCGTATCCCCGACAGGGGAGGGCCCAGATACGCAGTATTTT.

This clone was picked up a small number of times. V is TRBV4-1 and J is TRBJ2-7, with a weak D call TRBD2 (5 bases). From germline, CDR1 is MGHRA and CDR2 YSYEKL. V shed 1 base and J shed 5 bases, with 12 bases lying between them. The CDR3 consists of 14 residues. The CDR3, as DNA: TGCGCCAGCAGCCAAGCGCTAGCCTACCACGAGCAGTACTTC. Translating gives CASSQALAYHEQYF.

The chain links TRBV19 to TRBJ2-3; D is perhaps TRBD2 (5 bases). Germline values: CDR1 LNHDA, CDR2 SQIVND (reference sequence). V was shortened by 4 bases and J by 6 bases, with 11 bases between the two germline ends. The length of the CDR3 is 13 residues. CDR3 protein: CASSNRGGDTQYF. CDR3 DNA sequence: TGTGCCAGTAGTAATCGGGGTGGCGATACGCAGTATTTT.

CDR3 protein: CASRSPGTSARADTQYF. CDR3 bases: TGTGCCAGCAGATCCCCCGGGACTAGCGCGCGGGCAGATACGCAGTATTTT. The V call is TRBV7-2, the J call TRBJ2-3; 10 bases match TRBD2. In germline, CDR1 is SGHTA, CDR2 FQGNSA. Trimming cost V 6 bases and J 4 bases; bases outside gene matches: 13. The CDR3 length is 17 residues.

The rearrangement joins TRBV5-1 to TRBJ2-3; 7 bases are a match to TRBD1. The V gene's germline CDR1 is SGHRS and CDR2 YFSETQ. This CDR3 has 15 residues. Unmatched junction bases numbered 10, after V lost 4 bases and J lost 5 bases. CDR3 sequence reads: CASSTTGQILDTQYF. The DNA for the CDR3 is TGCGCCAGCAGCACCACGGGACAGATCTTAGATACGCAGTATTTT.

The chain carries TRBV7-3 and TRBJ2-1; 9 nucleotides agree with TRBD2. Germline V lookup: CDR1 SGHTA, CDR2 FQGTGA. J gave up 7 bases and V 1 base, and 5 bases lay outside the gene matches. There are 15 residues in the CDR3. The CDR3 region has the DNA TGTGCCAGCAGCTTAAATAGCGGGAGAATGAATGAGCAGTTCTTC. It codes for CASSLNSGRMNEQFF.

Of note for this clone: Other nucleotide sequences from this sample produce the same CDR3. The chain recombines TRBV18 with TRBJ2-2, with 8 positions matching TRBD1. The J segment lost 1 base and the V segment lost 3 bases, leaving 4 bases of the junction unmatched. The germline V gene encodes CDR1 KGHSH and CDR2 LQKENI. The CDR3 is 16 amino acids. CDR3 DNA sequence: TGTGCCAGCTCACCGAGAGGGACAGGGAACACCGGGGAGCTGTTTTTT. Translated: CASSPRGTGNTGELFF.